Each of the 6 T cell receptor beta chains below was sequenced from the same sample in a study of CD8 T cells in Susac syndrome. RNA in amounts of roughly 0.5 to 1 ug was reverse transcribed with random hexamers. Each CDR3 protein is one row after TCRdb ran MiXCR on the immunoSEQ multiplex PCR reads. The sample contains about 120,000 distinct CDR3 sequences, about 95% of which appear only once. The sequencing input was CD4+ T cells from PBMCs. The receptors here all came from a human donor in good health.

J is TRBJ2-2 and V is TRBV5-1; D may be TRBD2 (6 bases). Germline-derived CDR1 and CDR2 are SGHRS and YFSETQ. V shed 4 bases and J shed 7 bases, with 11 bases lying between them. The CDR3 extends over 13 amino acids. The CDR3 loop is CASSPPEGGELFF. The CDR3 region has the DNA TGCGCCAGCAGCCCTCCGGAGGGCGGGGAGCTGTTTTTT.

The chain links TRBV3-1 to TRBJ2-7; D may be TRBD1 or TRBD2 (5 bases each). The CDR3 is 15 amino acids. Between the trimmed V and J ends, which lost 0 bases and 0 bases, there was a span of 9 bases. Germline assignment: CDR1 LGHDT and CDR2 YNNKEL (reference sequence). The CDR3 reads CASSQEWDGSYEQYF. Written as DNA, the CDR3 is TGTGCCAGCAGCCAAGAATGGGACGGCTCCTACGAGCAGTACTTC.

The chain combines TRBV5-1 with TRBJ1-1, with D unclear. Germline CDR1 SGHRS, CDR2 YFSETQ. The CDR3 totals 14 residues. Trimming shortened V by 0 bases and J by 1 base, and 7 bases separated the two germline ends. CDR3 nucleotides: TGCGCCAGCAGCTTGGCACATTCGAACACTGAAGCTTTCTTT. Translated, it gives CASSLAHSNTEAFF.

The chain is built from TRBV19 and TRBJ1-1, with no clear D. CDR1 is LNHDA, CDR2 SQIVND, per germline (reference sequence). The V gene lost 0 bases and the J gene lost 0 bases, with 11 bases spanning the gap. The length of the CDR3 is 16 residues. The CDR3 sequence: CASSIDLSRMNTEAFF. In DNA form, the CDR3 reads TGTGCCAGTAGTATAGATCTATCGAGGATGAACACTGAAGCTTTCTTT.

This clonotype was recorded only once. The J gene is TRBJ2-5, the V gene TRBV29-1; TRBD1 aligns across 7 bases. Germline values: CDR1 SQVTM, CDR2 ANQGSEA. V was clipped by 8 bases and J by 4 bases; unmatched bases: 10. The CDR3 runs 13 residues. CDR3 coding DNA: TGCAGCTCCTACAGGGGAATCGGAGAGACCCAGTACTTC. The encoded protein is CSSYRGIGETQYF. Looking up the rest from reference TRBV29-1 and TRBJ2-5 gives the full variable domain: SAVISQKPSRDICQRGTSLTIQCQVDSQVTMMFWYRQQPGQSLTLIATANQGSEATYESGFVIDKFPISRPNLTFSTLTVSNMSPEDSSIYLCSSYRGIGETQYFGPGTRLLVL.

The chain links TRBV28 to TRBJ2-2, with a possible D match to TRBD1 (5 bases). Between the trimmed V and J ends, which lost 2 bases and 1 base, there was a span of 8 bases. This CDR3 contains 15 residues. Germline V gene data show CDR1 as MDHEN and CDR2 as SYDVKM. Here the CDR3 DNA reads TGTGCCAGCAGTTTAGGTCAGGGGAACACCGGGGAGCTGTTTTTT. Translating gives CASSLGQGNTGELFF.